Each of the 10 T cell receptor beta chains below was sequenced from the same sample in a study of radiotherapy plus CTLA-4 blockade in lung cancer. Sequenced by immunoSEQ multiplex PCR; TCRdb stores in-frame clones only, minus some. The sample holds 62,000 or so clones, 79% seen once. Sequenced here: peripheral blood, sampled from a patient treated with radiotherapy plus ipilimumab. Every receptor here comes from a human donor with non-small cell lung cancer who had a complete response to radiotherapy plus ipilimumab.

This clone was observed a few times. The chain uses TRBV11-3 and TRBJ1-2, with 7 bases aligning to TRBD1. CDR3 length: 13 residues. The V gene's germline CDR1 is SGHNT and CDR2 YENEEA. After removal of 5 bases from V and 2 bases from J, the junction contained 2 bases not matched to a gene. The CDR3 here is CASSDRANYGYTF. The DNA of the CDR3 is TGTGCCAGCAGCGACAGGGCGAACTATGGCTACACCTTC.

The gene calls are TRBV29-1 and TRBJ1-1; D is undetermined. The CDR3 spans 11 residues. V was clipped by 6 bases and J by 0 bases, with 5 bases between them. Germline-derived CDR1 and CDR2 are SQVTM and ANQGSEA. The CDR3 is CSVQMNTEAFF. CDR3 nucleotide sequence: TGCAGCGTCCAGATGAACACTGAAGCTTTCTTT.

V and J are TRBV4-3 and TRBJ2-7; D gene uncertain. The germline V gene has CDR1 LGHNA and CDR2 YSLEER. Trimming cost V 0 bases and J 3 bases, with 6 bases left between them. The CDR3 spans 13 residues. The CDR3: CASSQDSGYEQYF. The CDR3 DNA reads TGCGCCAGCAGCCAAGATTCCGGCTACGAGCAGTACTTC.

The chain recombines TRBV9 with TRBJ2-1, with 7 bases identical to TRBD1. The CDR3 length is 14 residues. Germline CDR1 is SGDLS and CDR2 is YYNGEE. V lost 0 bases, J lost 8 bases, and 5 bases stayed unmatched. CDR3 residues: CASSVVQGVHEQFF. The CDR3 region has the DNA TGTGCCAGCAGCGTAGTTCAGGGGGTCCATGAGCAGTTCTTC.

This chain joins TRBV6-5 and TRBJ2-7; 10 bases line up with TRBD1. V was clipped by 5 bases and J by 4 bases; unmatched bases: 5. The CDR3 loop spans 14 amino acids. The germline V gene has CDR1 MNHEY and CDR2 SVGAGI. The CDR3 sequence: CASSDPGQGYEQYF. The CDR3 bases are TGTGCCAGCAGTGACCCGGGACAGGGGTACGAGCAGTACTTC.

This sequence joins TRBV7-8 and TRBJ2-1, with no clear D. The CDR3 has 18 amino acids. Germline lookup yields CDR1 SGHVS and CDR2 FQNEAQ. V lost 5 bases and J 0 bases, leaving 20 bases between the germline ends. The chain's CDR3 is CASSIAEPAGASYNEQFF. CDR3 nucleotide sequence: TGTGCCAGCAGCATTGCCGAGCCGGCTGGCGCCTCCTACAATGAGCAGTTCTTC.

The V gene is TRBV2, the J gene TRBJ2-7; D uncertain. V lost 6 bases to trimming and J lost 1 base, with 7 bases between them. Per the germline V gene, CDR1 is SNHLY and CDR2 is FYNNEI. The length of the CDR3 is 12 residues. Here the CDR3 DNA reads TGTGCCAGCAGGGGCTCATCCTACGAGCAGTACGTC. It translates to CASRGSSYEQYV.

This CDR3 is CASGLDGLVLFYEQYV. CDR3 in DNA: TGTGCTAGTGGTTTGGATGGGCTAGTTCTTTTCTACGAGCAGTACGTC. V is TRBV12-5 and J is TRBJ2-7; D is unclear. V shed 1 base and J shed 3 bases, with 16 bases lying between them. The germline gives CDR1 LGHNT, CDR2 FRNRAP. This CDR3 is built from 16 residues.

DNA for the CDR3: TGTGCCAGCAGCACCGGGACAGGGGGCTGGTTGAACACTGAAGCTTTCTTT. This gives the protein CASSTGTGGWLNTEAFF. This chain connects TRBV5-4 to TRBJ1-1, with 12 bases lining up with TRBD1. Trimming at V came to 4 bases and at J to 0 bases, leaving 7 bases not matched to a gene. From germline, CDR1 is SGHNT and CDR2 YYREEE (reference sequence). This CDR3 is built from 17 residues.

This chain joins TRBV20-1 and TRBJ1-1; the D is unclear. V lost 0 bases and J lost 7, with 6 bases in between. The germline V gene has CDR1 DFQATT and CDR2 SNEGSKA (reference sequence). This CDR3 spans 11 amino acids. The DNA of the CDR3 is TGCAGTGCTAGAGAGGGAATTGAAGCTTTCTTT. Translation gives CSAREGIEAFF.